Sequencing of this T cell receptor beta chain was carried out in a study of metastatic and nonmetastatic thyroid tumors (dated by TCRdb to 2018 to 2020). In the study overall: The researchers compared repertoires between peripheral blood samples and tumor or nodule tissue samples from patients with malignant or benign thyroid disease. General findings and caveats noted by the study authors: TCR beta diversity was reported as significantly higher in malignant tumors than in benign nodules, in both blood and tumor samples.

The library was obtained by PCR. The instrument was an Illumina HiSeq 4000. High-throughput sequencing was used to profile the TCR beta-chain CDR3 region of every patient. The authors' analysis ran thus. Drawing on CDR3 differences between clinicopathological groups, the researchers built a classifier meant to tell apart patients with distant-metastatic papillary thyroid cancer. Repertoire diversity was assessed with the Shannon index, and tumor-blood repertoire similarity with the Morisita-Horn index. TCRdb's own reprocessing of the public reads used fastp at Q25 and MiXCR and kept productive beta chains. The V and J calls were determined by TCRdb, not by the authors. This sample comprises approximately 20,000 clones, 37% of them detected only once. Roughly 23% of the sample comes from the top ten. In regard to this clone: Its cognate antigen has yet to be identified. Per-base qualities were not stored, and no clone one base away is much larger.

Before undergoing thyroid surgery, none of the patients had been given any kind of treatment. Using T-cell receptor beta sequencing, the researchers looked back retrospectively at clinical samples from patients, gathered between the early 2010s and the late 2010s. Material: tumor tissue. This TCR was recovered from a female donor with papillary thyroid cancer or a benign thyroid nodule (not recorded which). Some clones in this sample may be carry-over from other donors' samples.

The CDR3 loop reads CASSLGGGGQVEQFF. The DNA sequence is given as TGCGCCAGCAGCTTGGGTGGCGGAGGGCAGGTTGAGCAGTTCTTC. The chain was built from TRBV5-1 and TRBJ2-1; the D gene is perhaps TRBD2, on 6 matching bases. CDR1 and CDR2, looked up from the germline V gene, are SGHRS and YFSETQ. The germline ends are 16 bases apart after V is trimmed by 0 bases and J by 9 bases. From the cysteine through the phenylalanine, the CDR3 covers 15 amino acids. Left in the record is the CDR3 DNA by itself, 45 bases read in frame from the first base.